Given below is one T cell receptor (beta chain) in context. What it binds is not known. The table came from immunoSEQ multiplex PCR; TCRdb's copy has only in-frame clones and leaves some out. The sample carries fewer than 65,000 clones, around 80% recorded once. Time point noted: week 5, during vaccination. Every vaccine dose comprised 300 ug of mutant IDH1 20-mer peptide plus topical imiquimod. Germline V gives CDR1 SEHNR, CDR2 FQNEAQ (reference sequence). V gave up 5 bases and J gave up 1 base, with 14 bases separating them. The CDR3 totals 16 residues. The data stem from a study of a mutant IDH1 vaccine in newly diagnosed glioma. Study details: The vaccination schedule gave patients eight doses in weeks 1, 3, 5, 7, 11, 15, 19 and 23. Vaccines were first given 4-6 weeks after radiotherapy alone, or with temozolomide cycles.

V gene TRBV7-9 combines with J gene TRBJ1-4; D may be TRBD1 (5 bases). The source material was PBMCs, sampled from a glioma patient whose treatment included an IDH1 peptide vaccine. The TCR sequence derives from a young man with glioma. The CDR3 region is CASSLVGGETNEKLFF. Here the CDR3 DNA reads TGTGCCAGCAGCCTTGTCGGGGGGGAAACTAATGAAAAACTGTTTTTT.